The clone carrying this T cell receptor (beta chain) was counted a few times. These data come from a study of blood T cell repertoires in COVID-19. There are 16 residues in the CDR3. V dropped 8 bases and J dropped 1; count of bases not matched to a gene: 7. CDR1 is MDHEN and CDR2 is SYDVKM in the germline V gene. The repertoire was sequenced with immunoSEQ multiplex PCR; TCRdb's copy has only in-frame clones and lacks some. The repertoire holds approximately 76,000 clones, with around 90% as singletons. The V gene is TRBV28, the J gene TRBJ2-2; 10 positions agree with TRBD2. The sequence came from a man aged 30 to 39 with acute or convalescent COVID-19. The source material was peripheral blood. In DNA, the CDR3 is TGTGCCAGCCGACCGAGCGGGAGGGAGAACACCGGGGAGCTGTTTTTT. Protein: CASRPSGRENTGELFF. Complete variable domain (other parts from reference TRBV28 and TRBJ2-2): DVKVTQSSRYLVKRTGEKVFLECVQDMDHENMFWYRQDPGLGLRLIYFSYDVKMKEKGDIPEGYSVSREKKERFSLILESASTNQTSMYLCASRPSGRENTGELFFGEGSRLTVL.